These 30 T cell receptor beta chains share one sample of origin, sequenced in a study of human T cells and chemical hapten exposure. TCRdb itself ran the RACE reads through MiXCR, one entry per CDR3 protein. The sample has about 80,000 distinct CDR3 sequences; approximately 15% are singletons. The time point: pre-sensitization, week 0. Regarding treatment: therapeutic diphenylcyclopropenone sensitization with weekly scalp DPC. The input for sequencing was whole blood, taken in connection with sensitization to the hapten diphenylcyclopropenone (DPC). The receptors stem from a woman aged 50 to 60 with alopecia areata. Some clones in this sample may be carry-over from other donors' samples.

The genes are TRBV9 and TRBJ1-2; D is undetermined. The CDR3 loop spans 14 amino acids. Trimming took off 4 bases at V and 4 bases at J, with 14 bases between the two ends. The germline V gene encodes CDR1 SGDLS and CDR2 YYNGEE. CDR3 bases: TGTGCCAGCAGCACACGTATTACCCCCTATGGCTACACCTTC. Translating gives CASSTRITPYGYTF.

The chain employs TRBV14 and TRBJ1-2, with D possibly TRBD1 on 6 matching bases. The CDR3 is 14 residues long. The ends were cut back, 5 bases at V and 0 bases at J, with 10 bases in the middle. The germline V gene has CDR1 SGHDN and CDR2 FVKESK. The CDR3 region is CASSADSANYGYTF. Written as DNA, the CDR3 is TGTGCCAGCAGCGCGGACAGTGCTAACTATGGCTACACCTTC.

This clonotype has only a few counts. The CDR3 region has the DNA TGTGCCAGCTCACCCGGACTAGCGGGAGTGCAAGATACGCAGTATTTT. It codes for CASSPGLAGVQDTQYF. V and J are TRBV18 and TRBJ2-3; TRBD2 aligns across 13 bases. V gave up 3 bases and J gave up 5 bases; unmatched junction bases: 5. CDR3 length equals 16 residues. Germline-derived CDR1 and CDR2 are KGHSH and LQKENI. Looking up the rest from reference TRBV18 and TRBJ2-3 gives the full variable domain: NAGVMQNPRHLVRRRGQEARLRCSPMKGHSHVYWYRQLPEEGLKFMVYLQKENIIDESGMPKERFSAEFPKEGPSILRIQQVVRGDSAAYFCASSPGLAGVQDTQYFGPGTRLTVL.

The chain combines TRBV6-1 with TRBJ2-7; D is undetermined. Germline V gene sequence: CDR1 MNHNS, CDR2 SASEGT. The length of the CDR3 is 13 residues. The V end lost 6 bases, the J end lost 2 bases, and 11 bases lay between the germline ends. Written as DNA, the CDR3 is TGTGCCAGCAGCTGGGAACCCCCCTACGAGCAGTACTTC. Translating gives CASSWEPPYEQYF.

The genes are TRBV4-3 and TRBJ1-2; tentative D call: TRBD1 (5 bases). The germline V and J ends were trimmed by 0 bases and 4 bases, with 12 bases remaining between them. This CDR3 is 15 amino acids long. Germline V gene lookup returns CDR1 LGHNA and CDR2 YSLEER. The DNA of the CDR3 is TGCGCCAGCAGCCAAGAACTCCAGGGTGGCTATGGCTACACCTTC. This sequence encodes CASSQELQGGYGYTF.

There are many counts of this clonotype. The V gene is TRBV6-6, the J gene TRBJ2-5; D is uncertain. The germline V gene has CDR1 MNHNY and CDR2 SVGAGI (reference sequence). This CDR3 has 13 amino acids. V lost 2 bases and J lost 5, with 9 bases in between. CDR3 in DNA: TGTGCCAGCAGTTACGGTGCCGGTGAGACCCAGTACTTC. It specifies CASSYGAGETQYF.

This clonotype was picked up many times. Sequence at one end of the junction differs from germline and may be a read error. The chain combines TRBV20-1 with TRBJ2-5, with 10 bases matching TRBD2. Germline V lookup: CDR1 DFQATT, CDR2 SNEGSKA (reference sequence). The CDR3 is 13 amino acids. This CDR3 reads CSADSGRQDTQYF. The CDR3, as DNA: TGCAGTGCTGATAGCGGGAGGCAAGATACCCAGTACTTC.

This clonotype was seen ten or more times. The V gene is TRBV7-9, the J gene TRBJ2-7, with 7 bases aligning to TRBD2. There are 18 residues in the CDR3. Looked up from germline, CDR1 is SEHNR and CDR2 is FQNEAQ (reference sequence). The V and J ends lost 6 bases and 2 bases, in that order; junction bases with no gene match: 19. The CDR3 protein is CASRPPPLTSFLAYEQYF. The CDR3 DNA is TGTGCCAGCAGACCACCACCCCTGACTAGCTTTCTCGCCTACGAGCAGTACTTC.

This clonotype was detected a few times. This chain joins TRBV29-1 and TRBJ2-7, with 8 bases lining up with TRBD1. Losses at the gene ends were 2 bases for V and 7 bases for J; bases not matched to a gene: 7. Germline lookup yields CDR1 SQVTM and CDR2 ANQGSEA. The CDR3 spans 13 residues. CDR3 nucleotides: TGCAGCGTTGAACTTGTTCAGGGGGCAGAGCAGTACTTC. It specifies CSVELVQGAEQYF.

There are a few counts of this clonotype. The genes are TRBV18 and TRBJ2-5, with 9 positions matching TRBD1. Unmatched junction bases numbered 5, after V lost 4 bases and J lost 5 bases. The CDR3 is 14 amino acids. CDR1 is KGHSH, CDR2 LQKENI, per germline. The CDR3 nucleotides read TGTGCCAGCTCACATCGGGACAGGGAGGAGACCCAGTACTTC. This encodes CASSHRDREETQYF.

This clonotype was seen a handful of times. This chain uses TRBV29-1 with TRBJ2-1; TRBD1 is a possible D gene (6 bases). This CDR3 has 14 amino acids. Per the germline V gene, CDR1 is SQVTM and CDR2 is ANQGSEA. V shed 6 bases and J shed 6 bases, with 18 bases lying between them. The CDR3 region is CSVQGLALRNEQFF. The DNA for the CDR3 is TGCAGCGTCCAGGGGCTAGCCCTCCGCAATGAGCAGTTCTTC.

The genes are TRBV6-5 and TRBJ1-4, with D possibly TRBD1 on 6 matching bases. V lost 4 bases and J 9 bases, leaving 18 bases between the germline ends. Looked up from germline, CDR1 is MNHEY and CDR2 is SVGAGI. The CDR3 has 15 amino acids. CDR3 loop: CASSSQGVREKKLFF. CDR3 in DNA: TGTGCCAGCAGTTCACAGGGAGTTAGGGAGAAAAAACTGTTTTTT.

This clonotype has a handful of counts. The V gene is TRBV5-1, the J gene TRBJ2-3; 11 bases line up with TRBD1. This CDR3 is 15 amino acids long. The V gene end was trimmed by 4 bases and the J gene end by 2 bases; junction bases not matched to a gene: 3. The germline gives CDR1 SGHRS, CDR2 YFSETQ. For the CDR3, the DNA is TGCGCCAGCAGCCCGGACAGGGGGCTCACAGATACGCAGTATTTT. Translation gives CASSPDRGLTDTQYF.

This clonotype was seen many times. The chain links TRBV7-2 to TRBJ2-1; D not certain. Looked up from germline, CDR1 is SGHTA and CDR2 is FQGNSA. This CDR3 is built from 12 residues. The V end lost 5 bases, the J end lost 6 bases, and 8 bases lay between the germline ends. The CDR3 sequence is CASSPTGNEQFF. CDR3 coding DNA: TGTGCCAGCAGCCCCACCGGCAATGAGCAGTTCTTC.

The chain combines TRBV28 with TRBJ2-1, with D possibly called TRBD1 or TRBD2 (6 bases each). This CDR3 is built from 13 residues. V was clipped by 8 bases and J by 2 bases, with 10 bases between them. Germline CDR1 reads MDHEN; CDR2 reads SYDVKM. The DNA of the CDR3 is TGTGCCAGCCTGGGGGGCACCTACAATGAGCAGTTCTTC. Translation gives CASLGGTYNEQFF.

Comments on this clonotype: Mismatch with germline at one junction end may stem from a read error. The chain links TRBV27 to TRBJ1-4, with 7 nucleotides matching TRBD1. In germline, CDR1 is MNHEY, CDR2 SMNVEV (reference sequence). This CDR3 comprises 14 residues. CDR3 DNA sequence: TGTGCTAGCAGTTGGAGCAGGGGGAGGGAAAAACTGTTTTTT. Residues: CASSWSRGREKLFF.

In this sample, this clonotype turned up a few times. This chain uses TRBV5-4 with TRBJ2-5; tentative D call: TRBD1 (5 bases). V lost 2 bases and J 5 bases, leaving 25 bases between the germline ends. The CDR3 runs to 18 residues. CDR1 and CDR2 (germline): SGHNT, YYREEE (reference sequence). The CDR3: CASSLGFLGITGLETQYF. In nucleotides, the CDR3 is TGTGCCAGCAGCTTAGGATTCCTGGGGATAACAGGTCTGGAGACCCAGTACTTC.

V usage is TRBV30 and J usage is TRBJ2-7, with 10 bases that match TRBD1. Per the germline V gene, CDR1 is GTSNPN and CDR2 is SVGIG (reference sequence). This CDR3 is 15 amino acids long. J lost 3 bases, V lost 0 bases, and 5 bases had no gene match. Here the CDR3 DNA reads TGTGCCTGGAGTGTCGGGACAGGGGTAATCTACGAGCAGTACTTC. This gives the protein CAWSVGTGVIYEQYF.

This clonotype was found a few times. The CDR3 region is CSVESGSSYEQYF. CDR3 nucleotides: TGCAGCGTTGAATCAGGGAGCTCCTACGAGCAGTACTTC. The J gene is TRBJ2-7, the V gene TRBV29-1; the D call may be TRBD1 or TRBD2 (5 bases each). Germline assignment: CDR1 SQVTM and CDR2 ANQGSEA. V was pared by 2 bases and J by 0 bases, with 8 bases between. CDR3 length: 13 amino acids.

This clonotype was counted only a few times. In nucleotides, the CDR3 is TGCAGCGTCGCGGGACAGGGCAACGGCTACACCTTC. This codes for CSVAGQGNGYTF. The chain recombines TRBV29-1 with TRBJ1-2, with 9 positions matching TRBD1. J gave up 8 bases and V 6 bases, and 7 bases lay outside the gene matches. Looked up from germline, CDR1 is SQVTM and CDR2 is ANQGSEA. The CDR3 is 12 amino acids.

This clonotype has only a few counts. This chain links TRBV29-1 with TRBJ1-1; 8 bases are a match to TRBD1. This CDR3 is built from 11 residues. Trimming cost V 7 bases and J 7 bases; bases outside gene matches: 5. Looked up from germline, CDR1 is SQVTM and CDR2 is ANQGSEA. The CDR3 coding sequence is TGCAGCGCTGCGACAGGGGATGAAGCTTTCTTT. This translates into CSAATGDEAFF.

The chain has TRBV28 and TRBJ1-1; possible D gene TRBD1, 6 bases. The CDR3 runs to 16 residues. The V and J ends lost 3 bases and 6 bases respectively, with 20 bases between them. Germline loops: CDR1 MDHEN, CDR2 SYDVKM. CDR3 DNA sequence: TGTGCCAGCAGTTTCCCGAGGGGGACCGTGCAGCCTGAAGCTTTCTTT. It translates to CASSFPRGTVQPEAFF.

The gene calls are TRBV28 and TRBJ1-6; no clear D. The V gene lost 4 bases and the J gene lost 11 bases, with 6 bases spanning the gap. The CDR3 is 11 residues long. CDR1 and CDR2 from the germline V gene are MDHEN and SYDVKM. CDR3 bases: TGTGCCAGCAGTTCGGGTGCACCCCTCCACTTT. Protein product: CASSSGAPLHF. The variable domain in full, with the rest retrieved from reference TRBV28 and TRBJ1-6, is DVKVTQSSRYLVKRTGEKVFLECVQDMDHENMFWYRQDPGLGLRLIYFSYDVKMKEKGDIPEGYSVSREKKERFSLILESASTNQTSMYLCASSSGAPLHFGNGTRLTVT.

This clonotype was found a few times. This chain links TRBV9 with TRBJ1-2; perhaps TRBD1 as D (5 bases). The CDR3 has 14 amino acids. V lost 5 bases and J lost 1, with 12 bases in between. Germline CDR1 and CDR2: SGDLS and YYNGEE. In DNA form, the CDR3 reads TGTGCCAGCAGGCCCGGACAATTTAACTATGGCTACACCTTC. Amino acids: CASRPGQFNYGYTF.

The chain recombines TRBV7-9 with TRBJ2-4, with 7 positions matching TRBD1. The CDR3 covers 15 residues. Germline lookup yields CDR1 SEHNR and CDR2 FQNEAQ (reference sequence). Losses at the gene ends were 4 bases for V and 2 bases for J; bases not matched to a gene: 5. The CDR3: CASSSQTGTKNIQYF. CDR3 bases: TGTGCCAGCAGCTCGCAGACAGGGACCAAAAACATTCAGTACTTC.

In its sample, this clonotype was seen a few times. The chain carries TRBV7-9 and TRBJ1-4, with a tentative D call TRBD1 (5 bases). From germline, CDR1 is SEHNR and CDR2 FQNEAQ (reference sequence). The V end lost 3 bases, the J end lost 3 bases, and 11 bases lay between the germline ends. This CDR3 region has 15 residues. CDR3 sequence: CASSLKQAPNEKLFF. The DNA of the CDR3 is TGTGCCAGCAGCTTGAAACAGGCCCCTAATGAAAAACTGTTTTTT.

This clonotype was recorded a few times. The V and J genes are TRBV11-2 and TRBJ1-1, with D perhaps matching TRBD1 (6 bases). The V end lost 2 bases, the J end lost 0 bases, and 13 bases lay between the germline ends. This CDR3 has 16 residues. Germline lookup yields CDR1 SGHAT and CDR2 FQNNGV. CDR3 amino acids: CASSLRGRNMNTEAFF. DNA for the CDR3: TGTGCCAGCAGCTTACGGGGGCGGAATATGAACACTGAAGCTTTCTTT.

This clonotype was counted only a few times. This chain joins TRBV10-2 and TRBJ1-2; 9 nucleotides align to TRBD1. The CDR3 consists of 17 residues. V lost 6 bases, J lost 2 bases, and 13 bases stayed unmatched. Per the germline V gene, CDR1 is WSHSY and CDR2 is SAAADI. CDR3 region: CASRVGQGWYLNYGYTF. The CDR3 DNA reads as TGCGCCAGCAGGGTCGGACAGGGGTGGTATTTGAACTATGGCTACACCTTC.

Only a few counts were recorded for this clonotype. V usage is TRBV6-2 or TRBV6-3 and J usage is TRBJ2-7; 10 nucleotides align to TRBD2. CDR1 is MNHEY and CDR2 is SVGEGT in the germline V gene. The J segment lost 1 base and the V segment lost 5 bases, leaving 8 bases of the junction unmatched. The CDR3 covers 16 residues. The CDR3 protein is CASSPERTSGSYEQYF. The CDR3 coding sequence is TGTGCCAGCAGTCCCGAACGGACTAGCGGTTCCTACGAGCAGTACTTC.

This clonotype was seen a few times. The chain recombines TRBV5-4 with TRBJ2-7, with D perhaps matching TRBD2 (5 bases). The CDR3 runs to 15 residues. Trimming shortened V by 1 base and J by 3 bases, and 14 bases separated the two germline ends. In germline, CDR1 is SGHNT, CDR2 YYREEE (reference sequence). CDR3 coding DNA: TGTGCCAGCAGCTTGCCCCCCGGGGTCCACTACGAGCAGTACTTC. Translated: CASSLPPGVHYEQYF.